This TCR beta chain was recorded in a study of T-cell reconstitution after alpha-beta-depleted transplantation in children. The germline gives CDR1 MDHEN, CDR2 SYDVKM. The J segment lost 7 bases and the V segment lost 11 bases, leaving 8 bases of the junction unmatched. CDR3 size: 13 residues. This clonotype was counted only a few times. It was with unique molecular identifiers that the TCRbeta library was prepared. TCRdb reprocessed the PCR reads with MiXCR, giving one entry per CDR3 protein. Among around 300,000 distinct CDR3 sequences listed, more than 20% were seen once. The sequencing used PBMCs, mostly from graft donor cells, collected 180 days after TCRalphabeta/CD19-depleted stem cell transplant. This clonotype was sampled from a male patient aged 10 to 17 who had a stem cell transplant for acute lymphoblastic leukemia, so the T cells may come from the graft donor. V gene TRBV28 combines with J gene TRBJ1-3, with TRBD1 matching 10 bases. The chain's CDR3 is CAGQTGGENTIYF. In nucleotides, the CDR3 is TGTGCCGGCCAGACAGGGGGCGAGAACACCATATATTTT.